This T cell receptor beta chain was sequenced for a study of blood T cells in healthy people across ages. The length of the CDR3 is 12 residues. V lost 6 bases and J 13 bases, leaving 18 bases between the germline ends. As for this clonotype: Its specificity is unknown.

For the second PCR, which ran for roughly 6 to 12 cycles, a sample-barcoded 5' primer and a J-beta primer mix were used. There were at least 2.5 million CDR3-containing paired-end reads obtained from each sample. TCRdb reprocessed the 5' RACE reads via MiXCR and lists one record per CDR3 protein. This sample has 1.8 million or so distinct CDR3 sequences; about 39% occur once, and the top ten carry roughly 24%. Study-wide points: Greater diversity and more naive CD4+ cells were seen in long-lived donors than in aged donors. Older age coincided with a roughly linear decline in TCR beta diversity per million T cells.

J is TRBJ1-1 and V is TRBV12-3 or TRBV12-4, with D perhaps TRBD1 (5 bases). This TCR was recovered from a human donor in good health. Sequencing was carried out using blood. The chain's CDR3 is CASSGGPVTFFF. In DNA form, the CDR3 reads TGTGCCAGCAGCGGGGGACCGGTCACCTTTTTCTTT.